This is a list of T cell receptor beta chains from one sample in a study of cytomegalovirus exposure and HLA in healthy donors. TCRdb keeps only in-frame clones here, not all; method: immunoSEQ multiplex PCR. In the table there are approximately 160,000 clones, about 81% of which are singletons. Sequencing was performed on PBMCs. The receptors come from a girl aged 2 to 10 in good health and CMV-seropositive. The CDR3 runs from the conserved cysteine through the conserved F or W. The order of the fields is clone size, J gene, D gene, CDR3 length, V gene, CDR3 protein, CDR3 DNA. A D gene is named only where the DNA matches it firmly. Not every row has a clone size; where given, it reads once, few, many or a size class.

abundance: once; j_gene: TRBJ2-7; d_gene: TRBD1; len: 13; v_gene: TRBV5-1; CDR3aa: CASSWVTGQLKYF; CDR3nt: TGCGCCAGCAGCTGGGTGACAGGGCAGTTGAAGTACTTC
abundance: NA; j_gene: TRBJ2-5; d_gene: TRBD2; len: 15; v_gene: TRBV28; CDR3aa: CASTPVGGYQETQYF; CDR3nt: TGTGCCAGCACTCCTGTGGGGGGGTACCAAGAGACCCAGTACTTC
abundance: NA; j_gene: TRBJ2-2; d_gene: NA; len: 8; v_gene: TRBV30; CDR3aa: CAWIELFF; CDR3nt: TGTGCCTGGATAGAGCTGTTTTTT
abundance: NA; j_gene: TRBJ2-2; d_gene: NA; len: 14; v_gene: TRBV28; CDR3aa: CASAGTRNTGELFF; CDR3nt: TGTGCCAGCGCCGGGACTCGAAACACCGGGGAGCTGTTTTTT
abundance: NA; j_gene: TRBJ1-5; d_gene: NA; len: 12; v_gene: TRBV4-1; CDR3aa: CASSQVGQPQHF; CDR3nt: TGCGCCAGCAGCCAAGTCGGTCAGCCCCAGCATTTT
abundance: NA; j_gene: TRBJ1-3; d_gene: NA; len: 14; v_gene: TRBV7-8; CDR3aa: CASSLGTDGNTIYF; CDR3nt: TGTGCCAGCAGCTTAGGGACAGATGGAAACACCATATATTTT
abundance: NA; j_gene: TRBJ1-1; d_gene: TRBD1; len: 17; v_gene: TRBV4-1; CDR3aa: CASSQPERQGVNTEAFF; CDR3nt: TGCGCCAGCAGCCAACCCGAGAGACAGGGGGTGAACACTGAAGCTTTCTTT
abundance: few; j_gene: TRBJ1-1; d_gene: NA; len: 11; v_gene: TRBV5-1; CDR3aa: CASSSDSEAFF; CDR3nt: TGCGCCAGCAGCTCGGACAGCGAAGCTTTCTTT
abundance: NA; j_gene: TRBJ2-2; d_gene: NA; len: 15; v_gene: TRBV9; CDR3aa: CASSRRGANTGELFF; CDR3nt: TGTGCCAGCAGTAGACGCGGGGCTAACACCGGGGAGCTGTTTTTT
abundance: NA; j_gene: TRBJ2-1; d_gene: TRBD2; len: 15; v_gene: TRBV28; CDR3aa: CASSLPGLVRDEQFF; CDR3nt: TGTGCCAGCAGTTTGCCGGGACTAGTAAGGGATGAGCAGTTCTTC
abundance: once; j_gene: TRBJ2-2; d_gene: NA; len: 15; v_gene: TRBV5-1; CDR3aa: CASSLASGAAGELFF; CDR3nt: TGCGCCAGCAGCTTGGCCTCAGGGGCGGCCGGGGAGCTGTTTTTT
abundance: NA; j_gene: TRBJ2-6; d_gene: NA; len: 15; v_gene: TRBV5-1; CDR3aa: CASSSLSSGANVLTF; CDR3nt: TGCGCCAGCAGCTCCCTCAGCTCTGGGGCCAACGTCCTGACTTTC
abundance: NA; j_gene: TRBJ2-3; d_gene: TRBD2; len: 15; v_gene: TRBV11-2; CDR3aa: CASSFFGRATDTQYF; CDR3nt: TGTGCCAGCAGCTTCTTCGGGAGGGCAACAGATACGCAGTATTTT
abundance: NA; j_gene: TRBJ1-1; d_gene: NA; len: 14; v_gene: TRBV9; CDR3aa: CASSVAGGVTEAFF; CDR3nt: TGTGCCAGCAGCGTAGCCGGAGGGGTCACTGAAGCTTTCTTT
abundance: NA; j_gene: TRBJ2-1; d_gene: TRBD1; len: 14; v_gene: TRBV9; CDR3aa: CASSVTGGNDEQFF; CDR3nt: TGTGCCAGCAGCGTCACAGGGGGCAATGATGAGCAGTTCTTC
abundance: NA; j_gene: TRBJ2-3; d_gene: TRBD2; len: 16; v_gene: TRBV30; CDR3aa: CAWSVLAGAGTDTQYF; CDR3nt: TGTGCCTGGAGTGTTCTAGCGGGAGCCGGCACAGATACGCAGTATTTT
abundance: few; j_gene: TRBJ1-5; d_gene: NA; len: 17; v_gene: TRBV28; CDR3aa: CASSSSPGEEADQPQHF; CDR3nt: TGTGCCAGCAGCTCATCCCCCGGGGAGGAAGCCGATCAGCCCCAGCATTTT
abundance: few; j_gene: TRBJ2-1; d_gene: TRBD2; len: 16; v_gene: TRBV19; CDR3aa: CASSIMVGTSADGQFF; CDR3nt: TGTGCCAGTAGTATAATGGTGGGGACTAGCGCCGATGGGCAGTTCTTC
abundance: NA; j_gene: TRBJ2-6; d_gene: NA; len: 14; v_gene: TRBV25-1; CDR3aa: CASTEEAGANVLTF; CDR3nt: TGTGCCAGCACAGAGGAGGCTGGGGCCAACGTCCTGACTTTC
abundance: NA; j_gene: TRBJ2-5; d_gene: NA; len: 13; v_gene: TRBV5-1; CDR3aa: CASSLGLQETQYF; CDR3nt: TGCGCCAGCAGCTTGGGACTACAAGAGACCCAGTACTTC
abundance: NA; j_gene: TRBJ1-3; d_gene: NA; len: 15; v_gene: TRBV18; CDR3aa: CASSPLTGFGNTIYF; CDR3nt: TGTGCCAGCTCACCACTTACAGGGTTCGGAAACACCATATATTTT
abundance: NA; j_gene: TRBJ2-5; d_gene: NA; len: 11; v_gene: TRBV20-1; CDR3aa: CSANRRETQYF; CDR3nt: TGCAGTGCTAACCGGAGGGAGACCCAGTACTTC
abundance: NA; j_gene: TRBJ2-7; d_gene: NA; len: 14; v_gene: TRBV15; CDR3aa: CATSSAAHSYEQYF; CDR3nt: TGTGCCACCAGCAGCGCAGCGCACTCCTACGAGCAGTACTTC
abundance: NA; j_gene: TRBJ2-1; d_gene: NA; len: 14; v_gene: TRBV27; CDR3aa: CASRHGKGSNEQFF; CDR3nt: TGTGCCAGCAGACATGGGAAAGGGAGCAATGAGCAGTTCTTC
abundance: once; j_gene: TRBJ1-1; d_gene: NA; len: 15; v_gene: TRBV11-2; CDR3aa: CASSSPRGENTEAFF; CDR3nt: TGTGCCAGCAGCTCGCCCAGGGGAGAGAACACTGAAGCTTTCTTT
abundance: NA; j_gene: TRBJ2-7; d_gene: TRBD2; len: 12; v_gene: TRBV6-1; CDR3aa: CASSLLADEQYF; CDR3nt: TGTGCCAGCAGTCTCCTAGCGGACGAGCAGTACTTC
abundance: NA; j_gene: TRBJ2-2; d_gene: NA; len: 21; v_gene: TRBV5-1; CDR3aa: CASSFGPGGGFEYANTGELFF; CDR3nt: NA
abundance: NA; j_gene: TRBJ2-1; d_gene: NA; len: 14; v_gene: TRBV11-2; CDR3aa: CASSFHYSYNEQFF; CDR3nt: TGTGCCAGCAGCTTTCACTACTCCTACAATGAGCAGTTCTTC
abundance: few; j_gene: TRBJ2-1; d_gene: TRBD2; len: 17; v_gene: TRBV13; CDR3aa: CASTERTSGLSYNEQFF; CDR3nt: TGTGCCAGCACCGAACGGACTAGCGGTCTATCCTACAATGAGCAGTTCTTC
abundance: NA; j_gene: TRBJ2-1; d_gene: TRBD2; len: 14; v_gene: TRBV29-1; CDR3aa: CSVPTSGSYNEQFF; CDR3nt: TGCAGCGTCCCCACTAGCGGGAGTTACAATGAGCAGTTCTTC
abundance: NA; j_gene: TRBJ2-7; d_gene: NA; len: 16; v_gene: TRBV5-1; CDR3aa: CASSSSGAPNSYEQYF; CDR3nt: TGCGCCAGCAGCTCGTCAGGGGCACCCAACTCCTACGAGCAGTACTTC
abundance: NA; j_gene: TRBJ2-2; d_gene: NA; len: 13; v_gene: TRBV29-1; CDR3aa: CSVWDTNTGELFF; CDR3nt: TGCAGCGTTTGGGACACCAACACCGGGGAGCTGTTTTTT
abundance: NA; j_gene: TRBJ2-7; d_gene: TRBD2; len: 15; v_gene: TRBV5-1; CDR3aa: CASSFSSGGPYEQYF; CDR3nt: TGCGCCAGCAGCTTCTCTAGCGGGGGCCCCTACGAGCAGTACTTC
abundance: NA; j_gene: TRBJ2-2; d_gene: NA; len: 13; v_gene: TRBV19; CDR3aa: CASPRVDTGELFF; CDR3nt: TGTGCCAGCCCGAGGGTAGACACCGGGGAGCTGTTTTTT
abundance: NA; j_gene: TRBJ2-7; d_gene: NA; len: 13; v_gene: TRBV10-3; CDR3aa: CAISGGRYGEQYF; CDR3nt: TGTGCCATCAGCGGAGGGCGTTATGGTGAGCAGTACTTC
abundance: NA; j_gene: TRBJ1-1; d_gene: TRBD1; len: 13; v_gene: TRBV7-3; CDR3aa: CASSKRGHHEAFF; CDR3nt: TGTGCCAGCAGCAAAAGGGGGCATCATGAAGCTTTCTTT
abundance: NA; j_gene: TRBJ2-3; d_gene: TRBD2; len: 17; v_gene: TRBV2; CDR3aa: CASRGIAGPTTLDTQYF; CDR3nt: TGTGCCAGCAGGGGGATAGCGGGCCCTACCACCCTAGATACGCAGTATTTT
abundance: NA; j_gene: TRBJ2-7; d_gene: TRBD1; len: 16; v_gene: TRBV30; CDR3aa: CAWSPPRTGIWNEQYF; CDR3nt: TGTGCCTGGAGTCCACCCCGGACAGGTATTTGGAACGAGCAGTACTTC
abundance: NA; j_gene: TRBJ2-1; d_gene: TRBD1; len: 15; v_gene: TRBV6-5; CDR3aa: CASSPQGASYNEQFF; CDR3nt: TGTGCCAGCAGTCCCCAGGGGGCTTCCTACAATGAGCAGTTCTTC
abundance: NA; j_gene: TRBJ2-7; d_gene: TRBD2; len: 16; v_gene: TRBV2; CDR3aa: CASSSRGLEGPYEQYF; CDR3nt: TGTGCCAGCAGTTCCCGCGGACTAGAAGGGCCCTACGAGCAGTACTTC
abundance: NA; j_gene: TRBJ2-2; d_gene: TRBD2; len: 15; v_gene: TRBV11-3; CDR3aa: CASSVLAGPTGELFF; CDR3nt: TGTGCCAGCAGTGTACTAGCGGGACCTACCGGGGAGCTGTTTTTT
abundance: NA; j_gene: TRBJ2-7; d_gene: TRBD2; len: 19; v_gene: TRBV15; CDR3aa: CATSRYLGRVSGAHYEQYF; CDR3nt: TGTGCCACCAGCAGGTATTTGGGGAGGGTAAGCGGGGCCCACTACGAGCAGTACTTC
abundance: NA; j_gene: TRBJ1-1; d_gene: NA; len: 12; v_gene: TRBV29-1; CDR3aa: CSVEEGLYEAFF; CDR3nt: TGCAGCGTTGAAGAGGGGCTCTACGAAGCTTTCTTT
abundance: few; j_gene: TRBJ2-7; d_gene: TRBD2; len: 16; v_gene: TRBV2; CDR3aa: CASSEGPSGRHYEQYF; CDR3nt: TGTGCCAGCAGTGAAGGACCTAGCGGGAGGCACTACGAGCAGTACTTC
abundance: once; j_gene: TRBJ1-1; d_gene: NA; len: 12; v_gene: TRBV30; CDR3aa: CAWGQRYTEAFF; CDR3nt: TGTGCCTGGGGACAGCGGTACACTGAAGCTTTCTTT
abundance: once; j_gene: TRBJ2-3; d_gene: NA; len: 12; v_gene: TRBV2; CDR3aa: CARDEGTDTQYF; CDR3nt: TGTGCCAGAGATGAGGGCACAGATACGCAGTATTTT
abundance: NA; j_gene: TRBJ2-7; d_gene: NA; len: 14; v_gene: TRBV5-8; CDR3aa: CASSLAAGSYEQYF; CDR3nt: TGTGCCAGCAGCTTGGCCGCAGGCTCCTACGAGCAGTACTTC
abundance: NA; j_gene: TRBJ2-1; d_gene: NA; len: 16; v_gene: TRBV4-1; CDR3aa: CASSPYRDLTYNEQFF; CDR3nt: TGCGCCAGCAGCCCTTACCGGGACTTGACCTACAATGAGCAGTTCTTC